This T cell receptor beta chain originates from a study of cytomegalovirus exposure and HLA in healthy donors. Overall study results and limits: Cytomegalovirus status was reportedly diagnosed by the classifier with high specificity and sensitivity. An analysis was carried out later, and it reportedly showed fewer N-insertions in an Asian-associated ancestry cluster than the approximately 700-donor mean. Prediction of most subjects' HLA-A and HLA-B alleles by TCR beta sequences was reportedly accurate.

PCR amplification relied on 60 Vbeta primers (plus 13 Jbeta primers). TCRdb's copy holds only in-frame clones and misses some; the assay was immunoSEQ multiplex PCR. The table lists approximately 130,000 clones, roughly 88% of them singletons. On this clone itself: Its antigen is undetermined.

The source of this sequence is a boy younger than 18 in good health and CMV-seronegative. The source material was PBMCs.

In DNA form, the CDR3 reads TGTGCCTGGAGCGCAGGGCGAAATCAGCCCCAGCATTTT. This codes for CAWSAGRNQPQHF. The rearrangement joins TRBV30 to TRBJ1-5, with a tentative D call TRBD1 (5 bases). CDR1 and CDR2 (germline): GTSNPN, SVGIG (reference sequence). Trimming left V 3 bases short and J 4 bases short, with 10 bases between. The length of the CDR3 is 13 residues.